This TCR beta chain derives from a study of T-cell reconstitution after alpha-beta-depleted transplantation in children. Findings of the study overall: T-cell numbers and diversity, one year after transplant, stemmed largely from T cells that were newly produced. Alpha-beta T cells present about two months after transplant were reported to originate from several hundred expanded graft clones.

In its sample, this clonotype was seen many times. As yet, its antigen is unknown. The V gene's germline CDR1 is MNHEY and CDR2 SVGAGI. This CDR3 has 14 residues. Trimming took 7 bases from V and 5 from J; bases not matched to a gene: 8. A library of TCRbeta sequences, prepared with unique molecular identifiers, was generated. TCRdb reanalysed the PCR reads using MiXCR and keeps one entry per CDR3 protein. The sample has 580,000 or so distinct CDR3 sequences, approximately 22% seen once. The receptor comes from a boy younger than two who had a stem cell transplant for acute myeloid leukemia, so the T cells may come from the graft donor. J is TRBJ2-4 and V is TRBV6-5; 7 bases agree with TRBD2. This specimen was PBMCs, mostly from graft donor cells, taken 360 days after TCRalphabeta/CD19-depleted stem cell transplant. Here the CDR3 DNA reads TGTGCCAGCACCCCAAGGGGAGGGCAAAACATTCAGTACTTC. This translates into CASTPRGGQNIQYF.